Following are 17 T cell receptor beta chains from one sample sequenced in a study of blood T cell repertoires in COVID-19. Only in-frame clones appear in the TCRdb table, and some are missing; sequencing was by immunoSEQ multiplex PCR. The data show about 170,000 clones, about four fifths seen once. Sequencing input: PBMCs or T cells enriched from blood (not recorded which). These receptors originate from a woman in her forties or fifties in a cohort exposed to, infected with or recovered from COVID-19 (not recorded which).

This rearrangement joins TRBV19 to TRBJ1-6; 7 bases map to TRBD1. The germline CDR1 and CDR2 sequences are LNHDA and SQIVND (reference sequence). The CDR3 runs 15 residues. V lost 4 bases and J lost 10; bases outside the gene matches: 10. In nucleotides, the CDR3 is TGTGCCAGTAGTAACCCGACAGGGCAGGGATCACCCCTCCACTTT. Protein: CASSNPTGQGSPLHF.

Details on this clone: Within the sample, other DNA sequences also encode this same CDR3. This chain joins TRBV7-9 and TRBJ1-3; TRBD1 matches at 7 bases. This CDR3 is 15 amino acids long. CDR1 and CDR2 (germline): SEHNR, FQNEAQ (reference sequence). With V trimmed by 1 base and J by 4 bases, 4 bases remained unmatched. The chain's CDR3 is CASSLEGASGNTIYF. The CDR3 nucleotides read TGTGCCAGCAGCTTAGAGGGGGCATCAGGAAACACCATATATTTT.

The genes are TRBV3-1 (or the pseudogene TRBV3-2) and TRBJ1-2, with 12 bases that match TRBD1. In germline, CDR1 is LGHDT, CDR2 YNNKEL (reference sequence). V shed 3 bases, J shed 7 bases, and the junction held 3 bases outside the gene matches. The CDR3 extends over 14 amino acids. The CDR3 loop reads CASSHGDRGLGYTF. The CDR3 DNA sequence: TGTGCCAGCAGCCACGGGGACAGGGGGCTTGGCTACACCTTC.

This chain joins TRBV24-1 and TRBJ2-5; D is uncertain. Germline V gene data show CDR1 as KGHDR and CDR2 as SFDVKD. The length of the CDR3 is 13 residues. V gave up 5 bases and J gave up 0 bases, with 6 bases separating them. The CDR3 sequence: CATSVAHQETQYF. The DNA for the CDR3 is TGTGCCACCAGTGTAGCACACCAAGAGACCCAGTACTTC.

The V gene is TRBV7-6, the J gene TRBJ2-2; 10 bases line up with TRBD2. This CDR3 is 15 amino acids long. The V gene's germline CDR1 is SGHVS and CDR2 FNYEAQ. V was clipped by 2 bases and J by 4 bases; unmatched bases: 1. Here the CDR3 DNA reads TGTGCCAGCAGCTTAAGCGGGGGGGCCACCGGGGAGCTGTTTTTT. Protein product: CASSLSGGATGELFF.

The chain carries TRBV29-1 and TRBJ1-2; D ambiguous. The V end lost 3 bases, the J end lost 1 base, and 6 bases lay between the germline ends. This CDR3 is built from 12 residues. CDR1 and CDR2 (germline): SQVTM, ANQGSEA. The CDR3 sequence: CSVEISNYGYTF. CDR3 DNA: TGCAGCGTTGAGATCAGTAACTATGGCTACACCTTC.

The CDR3 spells CASMGARTGGEKLFF. The CDR3 bases are TGTGCCAGCATGGGGGCTAGGACAGGGGGCGAAAAACTGTTTTTT. This sequence joins TRBV6-5 and TRBJ1-4, with 11 nucleotides matching TRBD1. The CDR3 length is 15 residues. Germline CDR1 reads MNHEY; CDR2 reads SVGAGI. Losses at the gene ends were 7 bases for V and 8 bases for J; bases not matched to a gene: 9.

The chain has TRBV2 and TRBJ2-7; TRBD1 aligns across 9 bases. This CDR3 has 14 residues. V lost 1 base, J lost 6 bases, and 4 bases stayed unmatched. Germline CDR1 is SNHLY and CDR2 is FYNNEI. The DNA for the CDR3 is TGTGCCAGCAGTGAAGACAGGGGGCTAAGCGAGCAGTACTTC. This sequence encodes CASSEDRGLSEQYF.

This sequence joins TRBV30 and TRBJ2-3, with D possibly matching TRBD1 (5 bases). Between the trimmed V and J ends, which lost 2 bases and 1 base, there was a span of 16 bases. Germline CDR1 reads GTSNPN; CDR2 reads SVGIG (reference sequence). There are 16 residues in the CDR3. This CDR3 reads CAWSPYWGVGTDTQYF. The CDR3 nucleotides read TGTGCCTGGAGTCCCTACTGGGGCGTCGGCACAGATACGCAGTATTTT.

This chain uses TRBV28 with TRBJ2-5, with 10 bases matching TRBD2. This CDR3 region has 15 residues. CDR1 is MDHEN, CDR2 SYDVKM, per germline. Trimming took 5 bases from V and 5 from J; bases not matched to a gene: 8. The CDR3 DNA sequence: TGTGCCAGCAGTCGTAGCGGGAGGCCGCTGGAGACCCAGTACTTC. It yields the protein CASSRSGRPLETQYF.

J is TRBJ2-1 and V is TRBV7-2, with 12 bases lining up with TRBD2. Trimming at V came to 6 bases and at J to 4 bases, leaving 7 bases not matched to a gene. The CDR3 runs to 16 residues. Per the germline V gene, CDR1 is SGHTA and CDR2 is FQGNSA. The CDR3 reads CASSQLAGGPYNEQFF. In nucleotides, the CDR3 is TGTGCCAGCAGTCAACTAGCGGGAGGCCCTTACAATGAGCAGTTCTTC.

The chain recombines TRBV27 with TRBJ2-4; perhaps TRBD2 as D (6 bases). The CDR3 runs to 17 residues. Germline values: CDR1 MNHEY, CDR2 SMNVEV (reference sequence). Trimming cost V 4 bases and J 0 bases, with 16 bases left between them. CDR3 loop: CASSSWAGSRAKNIQYF. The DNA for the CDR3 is TGTGCCAGCAGTTCCTGGGCGGGAAGTCGAGCCAAAAACATTCAGTACTTC.

In DNA, the CDR3 is TGTGCCAGCAGCTTAGAACGGAGGGAGACCCAGTACTTC. Translated, it gives CASSLERRETQYF. J is TRBJ2-5 and V is TRBV7-2; maybe TRBD2 (5 bases). V was clipped by 1 base and J by 5 bases, with 8 bases between them. CDR3 length: 13 residues. CDR1 SGHTA and CDR2 FQGNSA come from the germline V gene. The full variable domain, in which reference TRBV7-2 and TRBJ2-5 provide the parts outside the CDR3, is GAGVSQSPSNKVTEKGKDVELRCDPISGHTALYWYRQSLGQGLEFLIYFQGNSAPDKSGLPSDRFSAERTGGSVSTLTIQRTQQEDSAVYLCASSLERRETQYFGPGTRLLVL.

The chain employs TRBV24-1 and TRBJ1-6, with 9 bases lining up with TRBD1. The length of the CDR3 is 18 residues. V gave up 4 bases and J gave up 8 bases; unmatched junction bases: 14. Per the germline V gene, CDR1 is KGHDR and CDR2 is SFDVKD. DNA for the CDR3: TGTGCCACCAGTGAGGTGTCGGGACAGGGTAGGTATTATTCACCCCTCCACTTT. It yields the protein CATSEVSGQGRYYSPLHF.

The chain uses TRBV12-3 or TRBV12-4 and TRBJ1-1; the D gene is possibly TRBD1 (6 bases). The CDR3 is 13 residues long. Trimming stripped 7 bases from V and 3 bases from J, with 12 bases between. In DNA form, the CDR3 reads TGTGCCAGCAACCTCAACAGGGACACTGAAGCTTTCTTT. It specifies CASNLNRDTEAFF.

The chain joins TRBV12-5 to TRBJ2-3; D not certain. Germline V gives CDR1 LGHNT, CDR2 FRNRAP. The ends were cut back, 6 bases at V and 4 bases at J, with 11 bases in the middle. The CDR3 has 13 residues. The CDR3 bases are TGTGCTAGTGGCTACCGGGTGGCAGATACGCAGTATTTT. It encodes CASGYRVADTQYF.

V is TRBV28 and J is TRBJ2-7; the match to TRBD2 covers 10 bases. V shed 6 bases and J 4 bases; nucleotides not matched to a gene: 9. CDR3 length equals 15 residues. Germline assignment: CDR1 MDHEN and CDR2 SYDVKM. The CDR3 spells CASSLASGGWYEQYF. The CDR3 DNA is TGTGCCAGCAGCCTAGCTAGCGGGGGATGGTACGAGCAGTACTTC.